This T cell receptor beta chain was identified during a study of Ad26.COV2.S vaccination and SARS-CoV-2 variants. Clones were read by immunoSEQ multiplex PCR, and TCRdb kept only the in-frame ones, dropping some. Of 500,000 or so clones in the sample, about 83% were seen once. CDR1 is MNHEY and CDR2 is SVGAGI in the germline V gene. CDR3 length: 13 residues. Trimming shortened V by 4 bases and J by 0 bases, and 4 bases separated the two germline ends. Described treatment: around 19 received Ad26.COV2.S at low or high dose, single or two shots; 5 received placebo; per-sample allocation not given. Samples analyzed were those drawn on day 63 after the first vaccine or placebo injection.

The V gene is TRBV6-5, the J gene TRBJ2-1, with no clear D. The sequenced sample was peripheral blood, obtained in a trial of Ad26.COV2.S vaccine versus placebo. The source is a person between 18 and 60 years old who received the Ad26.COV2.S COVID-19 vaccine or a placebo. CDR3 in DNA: TGTGCCAGCAGTTGGAGCTCCTACAATGAGCAGTTCTTC. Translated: CASSWSSYNEQFF.